These 5 T cell receptor beta chains originate from one sample sequenced in a study of tissue T cells after allogeneic stem cell transplantation. Time point denoted: mouse harvest day 7 after allogeneic transplant. Tail vein injection delivered 10^7 T-cell-depleted bone marrow cells and 10^6 splenic CD5+ T cells. The data were produced by immunoSEQ multiplex PCR, yet TCRdb's version contains in-frame clones alone and is incomplete. The sample has about 1,000 clones, roughly 50% seen once. The sequencing input was liver tissue. These receptors all stem from a female BALB/c mouse given C57BL/6 T cells with graft-versus-host disease after an allogeneic hematopoietic cell transplant.

This clone has just one count. Gene labels here are mouse ones. The CDR3 goes on 1 residue after the read ends, and that part is filled in from the germline J gene. The chain recombines TRBV12-2 with TRBJ2-3; 11 bases are shared with TRBD2. Looked up from germline, CDR1 is SGHLS and CDR2 is HYDKME. V dropped 6 bases and J dropped 0; count of bases not matched to a gene: 7. This CDR3 contains 16 residues. CDR3 bases read: TGTGCCAGCCACCCCGGGACTGGGGGTAGTGCAGAAACGCTGTAT. Its translation: CASHPGTGGSAETLY. The CDR3 reads in full as CASHPGTGGSAETLYF.

Comments on this clone: Gene names denote mouse genes. Read data end 1 residue before the CDR3 end; the end is taken from the germline J gene. The chain joins TRBV5 to TRBJ2-2; TRBD2 agrees at 13 bases. With V trimmed by 4 bases and J by 3 bases, 2 bases remained unmatched. The CDR3 runs 16 residues. Germline CDR1 reads LGHNA; CDR2 reads YNLKQL (reference sequence). CDR3 in amino acids: CASSLGLGGHTGQLYF. CDR3 bases read: TGTGCCAGCAGCCTCGGACTGGGGGGGCACACCGGGCAGCTCTAC.

Worth noting for this clone: The genes and germline here are from mouse. The read halts 1 residue ahead of the CDR3 end, with the missing end drawn from the germline J gene. This sequence joins TRBV3 and TRBJ1-3, with unresolved D. Germline V gives CDR1 SNHLY, CDR2 FYNGKV (reference sequence). The CDR3 is 14 residues long. V was shortened by 0 bases and J by 0 bases, with 3 bases between the two germline ends. CDR3 residues: CASSLANSGNTLYF. CDR3 DNA, as far as it was read: TGTGCCAGCAGCTTAGCCAATTCTGGAAATACGCTCTAT.

In the case of this clone: The genes are named according to mouse. The sequence runs out 1 residue before the end of the CDR3; the remainder is reconstructed from the germline J gene. The rearrangement joins TRBV26 to TRBJ1-2; D gene uncertain. Trimming took 3 bases from V and 0 from J, leaving 8 bases between them. CDR1 is KGHPV, CDR2 FQNQEV, per germline (reference sequence). This CDR3 has 14 amino acids. The CDR3 region is CASSLGFANSDYTF. Incomplete CDR3 DNA: TGTGCCAGCAGTCTAGGATTTGCAAACTCCGACTACACC.

On this clone: Genes and germline come from the mouse. From the germline J gene comes the end of the CDR3, since the read stops 1 residue before it. The chain uses TRBV3 and TRBJ2-7, with TRBD1 matching over 7 bases. The J segment lost 0 bases and the V segment lost 4 bases, leaving 0 bases of the junction unmatched. The germline gives CDR1 SNHLY, CDR2 FYNGKV (reference sequence). The CDR3 extends over 13 amino acids. CDR3 bases read: TGTGCCAGCAGCTGGGACAGCTCCTATGAACAGTAC. Protein: CASSWDSSYEQY. The whole CDR3 reads CASSWDSSYEQYF.